The present T cell receptor beta chain was sequenced within a study of T cell responses to AZD1222 COVID-19 vaccine. Worth noting for this clone: Its antigen is currently unknown.

The CDR3 is made up of 14 amino acids. The V and J ends lost 4 bases and 1 base respectively, with 8 bases between them. The germline V gene has CDR1 SGHKS and CDR2 YYEKEE (reference sequence). General study results and limits: Clonal diversity may have been underestimated in mostly white British donors. Increases in Spike-specific TCR breadth and depth were seen after two AZD1222 doses. With dominance at 160-218 and 743-854, vaccine-associated CD4 TCRs spanned spike. The repertoires were collected only after the peak T cell response.

The repertoire was sequenced with immunoSEQ multiplex PCR; TCRdb's copy has only in-frame clones and lacks some. The table shows over 85,000 clones, with more than 70% occurring only once. The rearrangement uses TRBV5-5 and TRBJ2-2; D is ambiguous. This receptor was obtained from an adult who received the AZD1222 COVID-19 vaccine. This specimen consisted of peripheral blood, obtained 28 days after the second AZD1222 dose. The CDR3 protein is CASSQARNTGELFF. CDR3 coding DNA: TGTGCCAGCAGCCAAGCCAGGAACACCGGGGAGCTGTTTTTT.